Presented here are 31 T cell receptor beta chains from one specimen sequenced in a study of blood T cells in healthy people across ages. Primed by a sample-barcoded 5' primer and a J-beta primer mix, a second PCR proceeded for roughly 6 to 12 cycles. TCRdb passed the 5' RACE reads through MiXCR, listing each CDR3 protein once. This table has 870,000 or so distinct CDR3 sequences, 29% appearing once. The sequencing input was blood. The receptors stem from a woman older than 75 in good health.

The CDR3 bases are TGTGCCAGCAGCCACCCAACCCCCAGGGAGAGCACAGATACGCAGTATTTT. Its protein is CASSHPTPRESTDTQYF. The genes are TRBV3-1 and TRBJ2-3; perhaps D is TRBD1 or TRBD2 (5 bases each). The CDR3 runs to 17 residues. Germline V CDR1 and CDR2: LGHDT, YNNKEL (reference sequence). Trimming cost V 3 bases and J 0 bases, with 16 bases left between them.

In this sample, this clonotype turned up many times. Here the CDR3 DNA reads TGTGCCAGCTCCAGCCCCTTGCGGGGGGGCAGGGAGCAGTTCTTC. Translated, it gives CASSSPLRGGREQFF. V usage is TRBV18 and J usage is TRBJ2-1, with 9 bases lining up with TRBD2. Germline values: CDR1 KGHSH, CDR2 LQKENI. The V segment lost 6 bases and the J segment 10 bases; nucleotides outside the gene matches: 13. CDR3 size: 15 residues.

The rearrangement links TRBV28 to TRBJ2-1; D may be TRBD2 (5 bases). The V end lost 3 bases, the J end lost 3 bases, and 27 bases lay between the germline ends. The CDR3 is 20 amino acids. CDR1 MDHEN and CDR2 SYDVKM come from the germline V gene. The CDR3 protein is CASSFRGFSGTARSYNEQFF. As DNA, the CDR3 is TGTGCCAGCAGTTTTCGAGGTTTTTCGGGAACCGCGCGGAGCTACAATGAGCAGTTCTTC.

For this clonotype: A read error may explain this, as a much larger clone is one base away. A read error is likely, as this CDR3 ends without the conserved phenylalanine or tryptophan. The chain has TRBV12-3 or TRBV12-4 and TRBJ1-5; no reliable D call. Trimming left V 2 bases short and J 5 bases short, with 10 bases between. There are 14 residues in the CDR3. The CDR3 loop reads CASSLRLRDQPQHL. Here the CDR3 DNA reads TGTGCCAGCAGTTTAAGGCTTCGAGATCAGCCCCAGCATTTA.

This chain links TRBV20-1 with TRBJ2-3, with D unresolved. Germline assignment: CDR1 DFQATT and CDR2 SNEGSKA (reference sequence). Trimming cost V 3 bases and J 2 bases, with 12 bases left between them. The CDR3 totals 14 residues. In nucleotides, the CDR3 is TGCAGTGCTAGCCTACCAACGTTCACAGATACGCAGTATTTT. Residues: CSASLPTFTDTQYF.

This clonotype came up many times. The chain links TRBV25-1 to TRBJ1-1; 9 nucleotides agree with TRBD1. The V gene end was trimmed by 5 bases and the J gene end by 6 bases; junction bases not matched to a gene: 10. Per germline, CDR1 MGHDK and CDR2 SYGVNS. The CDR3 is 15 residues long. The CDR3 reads CASSPPTGGVSEAFF. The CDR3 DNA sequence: TGTGCCAGCAGTCCACCGACAGGGGGAGTTTCTGAAGCTTTCTTT.

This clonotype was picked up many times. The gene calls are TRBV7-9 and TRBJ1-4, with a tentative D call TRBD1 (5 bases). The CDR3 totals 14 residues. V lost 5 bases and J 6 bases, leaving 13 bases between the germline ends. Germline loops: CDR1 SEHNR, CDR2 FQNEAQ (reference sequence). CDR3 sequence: CASSPRSRDEKLFF. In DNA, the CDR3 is TGTGCCAGCAGCCCCAGAAGCAGGGATGAAAAACTGTTTTTT.

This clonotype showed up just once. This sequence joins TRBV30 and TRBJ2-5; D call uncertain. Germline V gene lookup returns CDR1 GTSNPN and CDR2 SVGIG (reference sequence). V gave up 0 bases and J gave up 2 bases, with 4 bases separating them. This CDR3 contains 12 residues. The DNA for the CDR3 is TGTGCCTGGAGTGTACAGCAAGAGACCCAGTACTTC. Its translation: CAWSVQQETQYF.

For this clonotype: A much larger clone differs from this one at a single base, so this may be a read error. The CDR3 region has the DNA TGTGCCACCAGTGATCGAACCGGGCTCTACAATGAGCAGTACTTC. Its translation: CATSDRTGLYNEQYF. The chain has TRBV24-1 and TRBJ2-1, with D unclear. The J call is doubtful: the DNA matches TRBJ2-7 better. From germline, CDR1 is KGHDR and CDR2 SFDVKD. There are 15 residues in the CDR3.

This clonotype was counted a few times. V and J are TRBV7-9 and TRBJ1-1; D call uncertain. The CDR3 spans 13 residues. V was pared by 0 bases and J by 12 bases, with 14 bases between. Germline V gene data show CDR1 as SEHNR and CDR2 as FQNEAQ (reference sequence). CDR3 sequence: CASSLAGPSQTFF. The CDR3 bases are TGTGCCAGCAGCTTAGCCGGGCCCTCGCAGACTTTCTTT.

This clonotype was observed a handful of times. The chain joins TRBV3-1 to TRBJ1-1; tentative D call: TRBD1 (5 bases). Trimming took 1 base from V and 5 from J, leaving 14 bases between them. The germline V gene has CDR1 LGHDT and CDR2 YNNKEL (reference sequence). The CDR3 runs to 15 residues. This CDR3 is CASSQGPGRWTEAFF. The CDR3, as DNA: TGTGCCAGCAGCCAAGGTCCAGGGAGGTGGACTGAAGCTTTCTTT.

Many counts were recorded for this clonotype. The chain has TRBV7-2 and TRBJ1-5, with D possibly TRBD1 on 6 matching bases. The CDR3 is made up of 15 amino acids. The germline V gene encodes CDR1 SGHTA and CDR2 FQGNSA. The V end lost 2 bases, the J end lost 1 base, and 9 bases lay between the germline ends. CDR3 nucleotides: TGTGCCAGCAGCTTATGGGGGGCGAGCAATCAGCCCCAGCATTTT. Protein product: CASSLWGASNQPQHF.

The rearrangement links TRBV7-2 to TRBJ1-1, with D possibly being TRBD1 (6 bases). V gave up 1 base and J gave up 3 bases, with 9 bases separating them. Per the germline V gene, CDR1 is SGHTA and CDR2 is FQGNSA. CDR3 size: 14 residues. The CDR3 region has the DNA TGTGCCAGCAGCTTAGTTACAGGGTACACTGAAGCTTTCTTT. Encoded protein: CASSLVTGYTEAFF.

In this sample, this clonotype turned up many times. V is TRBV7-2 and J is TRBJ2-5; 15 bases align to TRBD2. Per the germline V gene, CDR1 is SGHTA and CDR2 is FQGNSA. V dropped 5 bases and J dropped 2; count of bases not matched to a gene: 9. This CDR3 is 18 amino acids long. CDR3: CASSRGTSGGPVQETQYF. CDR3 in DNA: TGTGCCAGCAGCCGAGGGACTAGCGGGGGGCCTGTTCAAGAGACCCAGTACTTC.

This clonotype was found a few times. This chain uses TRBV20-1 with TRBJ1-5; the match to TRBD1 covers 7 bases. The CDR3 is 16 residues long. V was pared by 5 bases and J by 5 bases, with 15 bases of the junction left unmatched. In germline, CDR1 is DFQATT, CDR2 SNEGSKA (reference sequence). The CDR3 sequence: CSAQKQSGDRYQPQHF. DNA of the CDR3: TGCAGTGCTCAAAAACAGTCGGGGGACAGATATCAGCCCCAGCATTTT.

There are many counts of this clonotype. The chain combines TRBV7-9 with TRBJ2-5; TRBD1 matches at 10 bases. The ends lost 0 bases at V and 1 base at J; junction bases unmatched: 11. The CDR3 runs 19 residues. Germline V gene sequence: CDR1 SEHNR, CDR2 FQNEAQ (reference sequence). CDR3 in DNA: TGTGCCAGCAGCTTAGCAACGACCCGGGACAGGGGATCCCAAGAGACCCAGTACTTC. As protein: CASSLATTRDRGSQETQYF. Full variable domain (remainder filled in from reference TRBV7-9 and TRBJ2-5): DTGVSQNPRHKITKRGQNVTFRCDPISEHNRLYWYRQTLGQGPEFLTYFQNEAQLEKSRLLSDRFSAERPKGSFSTLEIQRTEQGDSAMYLCASSLATTRDRGSQETQYFGPGTRLLVL.

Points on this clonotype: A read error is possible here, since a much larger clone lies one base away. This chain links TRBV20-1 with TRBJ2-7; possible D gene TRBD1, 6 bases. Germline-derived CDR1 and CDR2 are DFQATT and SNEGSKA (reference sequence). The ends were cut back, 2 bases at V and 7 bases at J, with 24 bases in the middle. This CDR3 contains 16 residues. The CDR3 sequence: CSARNALGARDNEQYF. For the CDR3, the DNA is TGCAGTGCTAGAAATGCTTTAGGGGCCCGGGACAATGAGCAGTACTTC.

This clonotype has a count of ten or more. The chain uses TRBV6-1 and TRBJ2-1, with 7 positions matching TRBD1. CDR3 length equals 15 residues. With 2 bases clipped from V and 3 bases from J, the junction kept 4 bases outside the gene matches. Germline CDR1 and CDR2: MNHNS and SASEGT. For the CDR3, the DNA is TGTGCCAGCAGTGAAAGGTGGACAGGCTACAATGAGCAGTTCTTC. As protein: CASSERWTGYNEQFF.

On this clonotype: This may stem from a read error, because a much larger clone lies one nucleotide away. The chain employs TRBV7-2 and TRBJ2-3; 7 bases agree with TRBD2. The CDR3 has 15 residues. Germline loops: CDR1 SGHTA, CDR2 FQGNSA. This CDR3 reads CASSPWRGSTYTQYF. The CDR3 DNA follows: TGTGCCAGCAGCCCGTGGCGGGGGAGCACATATACGCAGTATTTT.

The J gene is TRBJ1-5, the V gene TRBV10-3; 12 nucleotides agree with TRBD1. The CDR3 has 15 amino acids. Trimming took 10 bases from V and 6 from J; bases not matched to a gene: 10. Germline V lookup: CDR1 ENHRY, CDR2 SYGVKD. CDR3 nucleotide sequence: TGTGCCACCTCAAAGGGACAGGGGGCCAGTCAGCCCCAGCATTTT. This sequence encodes CATSKGQGASQPQHF.

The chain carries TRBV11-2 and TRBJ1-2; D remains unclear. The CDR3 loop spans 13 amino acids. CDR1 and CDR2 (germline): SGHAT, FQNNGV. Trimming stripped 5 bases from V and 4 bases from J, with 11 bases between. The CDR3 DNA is TGTGCCAGCAGCAGCTATGTGGCCTATGGCTACACCTTC. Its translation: CASSSYVAYGYTF.

CDR3: CASSSTGLQETQFF. CDR3 DNA sequence: TGTGCCAGCAGCTCGACTGGCCTACAAGAGACCCAGTTCTTC. The chain carries TRBV11-2 and TRBJ2-5, with D hard to call. The J call is uncertain, as TRBJ2-1 better fits the DNA end. There are 14 residues in the CDR3. The germline CDR1 and CDR2 sequences are SGHAT and FQNNGV.

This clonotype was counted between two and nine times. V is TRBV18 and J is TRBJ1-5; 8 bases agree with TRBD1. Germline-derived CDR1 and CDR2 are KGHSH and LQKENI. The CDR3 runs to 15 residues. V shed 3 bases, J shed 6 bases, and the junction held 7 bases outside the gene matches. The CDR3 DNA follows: TGTGCCAGCTCACCGTTTGGACAGGGTGGTCAGCCCCAGCATTTT. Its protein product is CASSPFGQGGQPQHF.

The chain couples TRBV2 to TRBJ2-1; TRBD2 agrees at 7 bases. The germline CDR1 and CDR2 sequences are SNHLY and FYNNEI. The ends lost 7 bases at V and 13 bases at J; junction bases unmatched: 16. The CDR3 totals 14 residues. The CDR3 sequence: CASKERGTPKTQFF. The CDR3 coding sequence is TGTGCCAGCAAGGAGCGGGGCACCCCCAAGACCCAGTTCTTC.

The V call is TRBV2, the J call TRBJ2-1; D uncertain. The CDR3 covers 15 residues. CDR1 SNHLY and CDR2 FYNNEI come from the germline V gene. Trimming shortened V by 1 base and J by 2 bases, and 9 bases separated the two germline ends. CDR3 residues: CASSEGERTYNEQFF. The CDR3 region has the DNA TGTGCCAGCAGTGAAGGCGAGAGGACCTACAATGAGCAGTTCTTC.

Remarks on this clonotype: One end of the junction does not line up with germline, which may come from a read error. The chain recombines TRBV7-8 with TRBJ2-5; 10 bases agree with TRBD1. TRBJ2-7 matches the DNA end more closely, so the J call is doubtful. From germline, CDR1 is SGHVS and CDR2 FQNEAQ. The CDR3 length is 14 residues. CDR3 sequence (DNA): TGTGCCCGCAGCTTCGGGACAGGGGCGTACGAGCAGTACTTC. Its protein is CARSFGTGAYEQYF.

The CDR3 is CASSLTQGGTEAFF. DNA for the CDR3: TGTGCCAGCAGCTTAACTCAGGGAGGCACTGAAGCTTTCTTT. The gene calls are TRBV7-2 and TRBJ1-1; possible D gene TRBD1, 5 bases. Germline CDR1 and CDR2: SGHTA and FQGNSA. V lost 2 bases, J lost 4 bases, and 11 bases lay in between. The CDR3 runs to 14 residues.

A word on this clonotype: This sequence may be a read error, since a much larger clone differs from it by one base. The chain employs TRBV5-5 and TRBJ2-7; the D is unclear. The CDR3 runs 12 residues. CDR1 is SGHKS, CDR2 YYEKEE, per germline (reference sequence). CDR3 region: CAGSTASYEQYF. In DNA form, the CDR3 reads TGTGCCGGCAGCACCGCCTCCTACGAGCAGTACTTC.

CDR3 coding DNA: TGCAGCGCCGATTCCGACATTAACACTGAAGCTTTCTTT. Its protein is CSADSDINTEAFF. The chain combines TRBV29-1 with TRBJ1-1; no firm D call. Trimming stripped 7 bases from V and 2 bases from J, with 14 bases between. The CDR3 is made up of 13 amino acids. CDR1 SQVTM and CDR2 ANQGSEA come from the germline V gene.

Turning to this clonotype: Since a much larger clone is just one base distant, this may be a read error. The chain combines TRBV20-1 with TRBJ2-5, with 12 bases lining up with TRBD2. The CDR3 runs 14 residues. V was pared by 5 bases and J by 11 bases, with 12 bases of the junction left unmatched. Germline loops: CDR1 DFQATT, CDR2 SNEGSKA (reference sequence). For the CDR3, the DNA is TGCAGTGCTCCCCGGACTAGCGGGGCGAATGAGCAGTACTTC. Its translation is CSAPRTSGANEQYF.

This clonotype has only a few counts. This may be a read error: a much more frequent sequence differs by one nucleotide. The CDR3 nucleotides are TGTGCCAGCAGCCGAGGACTAGCGGCGTTCAATGAGCAGTTCTTC. Translating gives CASSRGLAAFNEQFF. This sequence joins TRBV11-2 and TRBJ2-1; 10 bases agree with TRBD2. The CDR3 length is 15 residues. V lost 5 bases, J lost 6 bases, and 7 bases stayed unmatched. Germline CDR1 and CDR2: SGHAT and FQNNGV.